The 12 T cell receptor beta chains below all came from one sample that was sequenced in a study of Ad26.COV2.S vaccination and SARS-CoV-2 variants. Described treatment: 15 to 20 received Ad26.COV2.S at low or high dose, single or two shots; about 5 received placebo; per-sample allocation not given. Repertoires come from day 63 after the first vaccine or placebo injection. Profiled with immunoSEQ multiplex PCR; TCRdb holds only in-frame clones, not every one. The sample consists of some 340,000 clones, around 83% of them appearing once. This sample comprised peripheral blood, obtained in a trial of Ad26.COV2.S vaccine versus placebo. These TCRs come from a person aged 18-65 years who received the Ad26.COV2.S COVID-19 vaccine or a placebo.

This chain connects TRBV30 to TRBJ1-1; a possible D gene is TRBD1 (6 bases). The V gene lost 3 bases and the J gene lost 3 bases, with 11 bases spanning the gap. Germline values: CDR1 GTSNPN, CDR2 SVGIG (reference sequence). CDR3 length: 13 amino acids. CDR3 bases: TGTGCCTGGAGGTTACAGGGATACACTGAAGCTTTCTTT. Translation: CAWRLQGYTEAFF. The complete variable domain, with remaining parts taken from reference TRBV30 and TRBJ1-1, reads SQTIHQWPATLVQPVGSPLSLECTVEGTSNPNLYWYRQAAGRGLQLLFYSVGIGQISSEVPQNLSASRPQDRQFILSSKKLLLSDSGFYLCAWRLQGYTEAFFGQGTRLTVV.

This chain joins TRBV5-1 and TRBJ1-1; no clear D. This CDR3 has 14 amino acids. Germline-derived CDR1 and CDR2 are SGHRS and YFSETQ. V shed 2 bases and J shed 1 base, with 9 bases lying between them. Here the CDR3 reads CASSFVPKNTEAFF. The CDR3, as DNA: TGCGCCAGCAGCTTTGTACCGAAGAACACTGAAGCTTTCTTT.

CDR3 in DNA: TGTGCCAGCAGTGCGGGGGAGCATAATCAGCCCCAGCATTTT. It yields the protein CASSAGEHNQPQHF. The gene calls are TRBV2 and TRBJ1-5; TRBD1 might be the D (5 bases). Germline CDR1 reads SNHLY; CDR2 reads FYNNEI. V shed 4 bases and J shed 4 bases, with 11 bases lying between them. CDR3 size: 14 residues.

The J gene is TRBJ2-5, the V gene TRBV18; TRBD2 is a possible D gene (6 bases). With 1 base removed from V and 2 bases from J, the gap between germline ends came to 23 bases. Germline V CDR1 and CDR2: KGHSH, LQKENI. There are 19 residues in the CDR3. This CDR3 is CASSPRRRRDQGIQETQYF. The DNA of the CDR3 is TGTGCCAGCTCACCACGTCGCCGGAGGGATCAAGGCATACAAGAGACCCAGTACTTC.

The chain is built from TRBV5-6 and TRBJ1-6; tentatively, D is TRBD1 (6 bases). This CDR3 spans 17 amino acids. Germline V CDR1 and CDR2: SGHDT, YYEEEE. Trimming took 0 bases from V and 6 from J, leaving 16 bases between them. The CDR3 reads CASSLVGTRGSNSPLHF. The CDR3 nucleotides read TGTGCCAGCAGCTTGGTTGGGACACGAGGGTCTAATTCACCCCTCCACTTT.

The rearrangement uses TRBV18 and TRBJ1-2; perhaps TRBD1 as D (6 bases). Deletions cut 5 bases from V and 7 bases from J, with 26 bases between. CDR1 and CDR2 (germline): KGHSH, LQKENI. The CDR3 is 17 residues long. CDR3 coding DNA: TGTGCCAGCTCAGCAGTTCAAGGACAGTTTTTGGTTGCTGGCTACACCTTC. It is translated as CASSAVQGQFLVAGYTF.

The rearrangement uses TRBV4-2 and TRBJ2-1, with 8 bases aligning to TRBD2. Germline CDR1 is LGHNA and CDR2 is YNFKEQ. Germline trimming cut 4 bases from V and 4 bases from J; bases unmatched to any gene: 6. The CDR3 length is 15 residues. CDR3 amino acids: CASSPGLDFYNEQFF. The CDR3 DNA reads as TGTGCCAGCAGCCCGGGACTAGACTTTTACAATGAGCAGTTCTTC.

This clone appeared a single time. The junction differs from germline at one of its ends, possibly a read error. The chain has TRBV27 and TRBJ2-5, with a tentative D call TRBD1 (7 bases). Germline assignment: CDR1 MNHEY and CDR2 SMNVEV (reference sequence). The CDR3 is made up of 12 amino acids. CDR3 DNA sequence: TGTGCCCGCAGACAGGGAGGAGAGACCCAGTACTTC. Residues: CARRQGGETQYF.

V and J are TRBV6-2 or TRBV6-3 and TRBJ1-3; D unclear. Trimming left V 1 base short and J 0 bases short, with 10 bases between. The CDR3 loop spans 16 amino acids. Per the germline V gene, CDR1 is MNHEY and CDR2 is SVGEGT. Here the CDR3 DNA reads TGTGCCAGCAGTTACTTCGGCGGACCCTCTGGAAACACCATATATTTT. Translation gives CASSYFGGPSGNTIYF.

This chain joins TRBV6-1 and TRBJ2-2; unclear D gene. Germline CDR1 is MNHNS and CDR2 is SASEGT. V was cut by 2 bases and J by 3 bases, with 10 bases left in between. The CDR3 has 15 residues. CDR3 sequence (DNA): TGTGCCAGCAGTGAAATGGTAGGCTACACCGGGGAGCTGTTTTTT. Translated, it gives CASSEMVGYTGELFF.

This CDR3 is CASSEGTSGALRETQYF. The CDR3 nucleotides read TGCGCCAGCAGCGAGGGGACTAGCGGAGCGCTAAGGGAAACGCAGTATTTT. V and J are TRBV5-1 and TRBJ2-3, with 11 bases that match TRBD2. The trim removed 4 bases at V and 9 bases at J, leaving 16 bases unmatched. This CDR3 comprises 17 residues. The germline CDR1 and CDR2 sequences are SGHRS and YFSETQ.

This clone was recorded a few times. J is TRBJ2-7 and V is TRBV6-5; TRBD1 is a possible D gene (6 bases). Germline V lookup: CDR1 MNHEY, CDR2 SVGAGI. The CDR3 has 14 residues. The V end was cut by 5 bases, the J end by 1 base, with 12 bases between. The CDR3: CASSRERGSYEQYF. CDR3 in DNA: TGTGCCAGCAGTCGAGAAAGGGGGTCCTACGAGCAGTACTTC.